Following are 16 T cell receptor beta chains from one sample sequenced in a study of blood T cell repertoires in COVID-19. Clones were sequenced by immunoSEQ multiplex PCR, and TCRdb holds only the in-frame ones, with some missing. The sample lists about 160,000 clones, roughly four fifths occurring once. The sample comprised peripheral blood. The source is a man aged 65-85 years who had recovered from COVID-19.

The chain combines TRBV13 with TRBJ2-1, with 13 positions matching TRBD2. The CDR3 extends over 17 amino acids. Trimming cost V 5 bases and J 4 bases; bases outside gene matches: 8. Germline CDR1 reads PRHDT; CDR2 reads FYEKMQ (reference sequence). The CDR3 nucleotides read TGTGCCAGCAGCGAGGGACTAGCGGGACGGGGGTACAATGAGCAGTTCTTC. Translated, it gives CASSEGLAGRGYNEQFF.

This clone was counted only a few times. The rearrangement uses TRBV6-5 and TRBJ1-6; D not resolved. Germline CDR1 reads MNHEY; CDR2 reads SVGAGI. Between the trimmed V and J ends, which lost 4 bases and 8 bases, there was a span of 9 bases. CDR3 size: 13 residues. The CDR3: CASSSRRDSPLHF. The CDR3 DNA sequence: TGTGCCAGCAGTTCCCGGAGGGATTCACCCCTCCACTTT.

The rearrangement links TRBV16 to TRBJ2-3; 8 nucleotides agree with TRBD1. V lost 5 bases and J lost 3; bases outside the gene matches: 13. The CDR3 sequence is 17 residues long. Looked up from germline, CDR1 is KGHSY and CDR2 is FQNENV. The CDR3 loop is CASSSNAQGVGTDTQYF. CDR3 DNA: TGTGCCAGCAGCTCCAACGCACAGGGGGTAGGAACAGATACGCAGTATTTT.

The chain links TRBV5-6 to TRBJ2-7, with a tentative D call TRBD1 (5 bases). Germline CDR1 SGHDT, CDR2 YYEEEE. Trimming pared 3 bases from V and 2 bases from J, leaving 18 bases between. The CDR3 runs 16 residues. CDR3 in amino acids: CASSSPRTGPTYEQYF. CDR3 nucleotides: TGTGCCAGCAGCTCCCCGAGAACAGGTCCGACCTACGAGCAGTACTTC.

The rearrangement links TRBV5-1 to TRBJ2-1; TRBD2 agrees at 9 bases. V lost 4 bases, J lost 7 bases, and 9 bases stayed unmatched. The V gene's germline CDR1 is SGHRS and CDR2 YFSETQ. The CDR3 has 15 residues. The chain's CDR3 is CASSIGASGTNEQFF. Written as DNA, the CDR3 is TGCGCCAGCAGCATTGGGGCTAGCGGGACGAATGAGCAGTTCTTC.

The chain links TRBV5-1 to TRBJ2-5, with D maybe TRBD1 (6 bases). The CDR3 has 14 residues. V was pared by 5 bases and J by 5 bases, with 16 bases between. The germline gives CDR1 SGHRS, CDR2 YFSETQ. The CDR3 loop reads CASRETPGVETQYF. Here the CDR3 DNA reads TGCGCCAGCAGGGAGACCCCAGGGGTGGAGACCCAGTACTTC.

Here the CDR3 DNA reads TGTGCCAGCAGCTTAGGGTTCGGGAACACTGAAGCTTTCTTT. This codes for CASSLGFGNTEAFF. This chain connects TRBV11-2 to TRBJ1-1; no definite D call. CDR1 and CDR2 (germline): SGHAT, FQNNGV. The length of the CDR3 is 14 residues. Trimming cost V 1 base and J 1 base, with 7 bases left between them. The full variable domain, rest sourced from reference TRBV11-2 and TRBJ1-1, is EAGVAQSPRYKIIEKRQSVAFWCNPISGHATLYWYQQILGQGPKLLIQFQNNGVVDDSQLPKDRFSAERLKGVDSTLKIQPAKLEDSAVYLCASSLGFGNTEAFFGQGTRLTVV.

This rearrangement joins TRBV7-9 to TRBJ2-1, with 8 bases identical to TRBD1. CDR3 length equals 14 residues. In germline, CDR1 is SEHNR, CDR2 FQNEAQ (reference sequence). The V segment lost 3 bases and the J segment 7 bases; nucleotides outside the gene matches: 5. CDR3 in DNA: TGTGCCAGCAGCTTGGACAGGGCTTGGAATGAGCAGTTCTTC. Translated: CASSLDRAWNEQFF.

This chain connects TRBV12-3 or TRBV12-4 to TRBJ2-7; weak D call: TRBD2 (6 bases). There are 13 residues in the CDR3. The ends were cut back, 2 bases at V and 9 bases at J, with 14 bases in the middle. CDR3 nucleotide sequence: TGTGCCAGCAGTTTAAGCGGGCGGACGGGGCAGTACTTC. This encodes CASSLSGRTGQYF.

The V and J genes are TRBV19 and TRBJ1-2, with D unresolved. Deletions cut 3 bases from V and 5 bases from J, with 10 bases between. Germline-derived CDR1 and CDR2 are LNHDA and SQIVND (reference sequence). The CDR3 is 13 residues long. The CDR3 protein is CASSMKPEYGYTF. The CDR3 coding sequence is TGTGCCAGTAGTATGAAGCCCGAGTATGGCTACACCTTC.

V usage is TRBV2 and J usage is TRBJ1-2; D is ambiguous. This CDR3 contains 18 residues. V lost 7 bases to trimming and J lost 2 bases, with 26 bases between them. In germline, CDR1 is SNHLY, CDR2 FYNNEI. The CDR3 spells CASKPSVSQEKLNYGYTF. For the CDR3, the DNA is TGTGCCAGCAAACCCTCCGTGTCTCAGGAAAAGTTGAACTATGGCTACACCTTC. Together with reference TRBV2 and TRBJ1-2, the CDR3 gives the full variable domain: EPEVTQTPSHQVTQMGQEVILRCVPISNHLYFYWYRQILGQKVEFLVSFYNNEISEKSEIFDDQFSVERPDGSNFTLKIRSTKLEDSAMYFCASKPSVSQEKLNYGYTFGSGTRLTVV.

This clone was seen once. The chain has TRBV4-2 and TRBJ1-2; TRBD1 might be the D (5 bases). The CDR3 spans 13 residues. The V end lost 1 base, the J end lost 6 bases, and 9 bases lay between the germline ends. The germline gives CDR1 LGHNA, CDR2 YNFKEQ. CDR3: CASSQAAGNGYTF. The CDR3 bases are TGTGCCAGCAGCCAAGCCGCAGGGAATGGCTACACCTTC.

This clone was counted a single time. V is TRBV13 and J is TRBJ2-5; TRBD2 aligns across 8 bases. J lost 1 base, V lost 5 bases, and 12 bases had no gene match. Germline CDR1 reads PRHDT; CDR2 reads FYEKMQ (reference sequence). The CDR3 is made up of 17 amino acids. CDR3 region: CASSPPRETSAQETQYF. The CDR3 coding sequence is TGTGCCAGCAGCCCCCCCCGCGAGACTAGCGCCCAAGAGACCCAGTACTTC.

J is TRBJ2-7 and V is TRBV6-5; 7 bases agree with TRBD2. Trimming cost V 2 bases and J 6 bases; bases outside gene matches: 7. Germline loops: CDR1 MNHEY, CDR2 SVGAGI. The CDR3 length is 14 residues. CDR3 loop: CASSYGGSSLEQYF. The DNA for the CDR3 is TGTGCCAGCAGTTACGGCGGGAGTTCCCTCGAGCAGTACTTC.

V gene TRBV10-1 combines with J gene TRBJ2-3, with 8 bases fitting TRBD1. The CDR3 extends over 17 amino acids. The V gene end was trimmed by 7 bases and the J gene end by 0 bases; junction bases not matched to a gene: 12. Germline V gives CDR1 WNHNN, CDR2 SYGVQD (reference sequence). The CDR3 nucleotides are TGCGCCAGCATTCCCCGGAACAGGGGGACTAGCACAGATACGCAGTATTTT. This encodes CASIPRNRGTSTDTQYF.

V is TRBV7-8 and J is TRBJ2-6; the D gene is possibly TRBD2 (6 bases). This CDR3 has 14 residues. Trimming removed 8 bases at V and 1 base at J, with 9 bases between. Germline V gene lookup returns CDR1 SGHVS and CDR2 FQNEAQ. The CDR3 spells CASGTLSGANVLTF. CDR3 nucleotides: TGTGCCAGCGGGACTTTATCTGGGGCCAACGTCCTGACTTTC.